This T cell receptor (beta chain) is drawn from a study of cytomegalovirus exposure and HLA in healthy donors. Study conclusions and caveats: Later analysis showed most CMV-associated TCR beta chains appearing HLA-restricted.

The PCR was carried out with 60 Vbeta primers and 13 Jbeta primers. Assay: immunoSEQ multiplex PCR; the TCRdb copy retains only in-frame clones and omits some. The table has some 150,000 clones, roughly 76% seen once. Of note for this clone: Antigen unknown.

The CDR3 loop spans 16 amino acids. The V gene's germline CDR1 is LNHNV and CDR2 YYDKDF (reference sequence). V shed 0 bases and J shed 7 bases, with 15 bases lying between them. The sample consisted of PBMCs. The rearrangement joins TRBV15 to TRBJ1-4; D is uncertain. The clonotype comes from a woman aged 25 to 39 in good health and CMV-seronegative. CDR3 sequence reads: CATSRDFPLGGEKLFF. The CDR3 DNA is TGTGCCACCAGCAGAGATTTTCCACTAGGAGGTGAAAAACTGTTTTTT.